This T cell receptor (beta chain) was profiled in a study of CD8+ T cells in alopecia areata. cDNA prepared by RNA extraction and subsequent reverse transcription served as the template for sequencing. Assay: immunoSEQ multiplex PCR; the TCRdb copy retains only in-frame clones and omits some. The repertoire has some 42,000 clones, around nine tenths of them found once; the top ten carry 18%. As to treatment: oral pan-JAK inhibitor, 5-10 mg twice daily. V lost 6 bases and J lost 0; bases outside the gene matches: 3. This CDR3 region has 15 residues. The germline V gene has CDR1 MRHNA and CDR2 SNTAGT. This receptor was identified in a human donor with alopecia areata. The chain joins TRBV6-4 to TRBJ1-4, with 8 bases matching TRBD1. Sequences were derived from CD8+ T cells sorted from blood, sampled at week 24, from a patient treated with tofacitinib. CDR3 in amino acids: CASSEQGATNEKLFF. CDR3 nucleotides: TGTGCCAGCAGCGAACAGGGGGCAACTAATGAAAAACTGTTTTTT.